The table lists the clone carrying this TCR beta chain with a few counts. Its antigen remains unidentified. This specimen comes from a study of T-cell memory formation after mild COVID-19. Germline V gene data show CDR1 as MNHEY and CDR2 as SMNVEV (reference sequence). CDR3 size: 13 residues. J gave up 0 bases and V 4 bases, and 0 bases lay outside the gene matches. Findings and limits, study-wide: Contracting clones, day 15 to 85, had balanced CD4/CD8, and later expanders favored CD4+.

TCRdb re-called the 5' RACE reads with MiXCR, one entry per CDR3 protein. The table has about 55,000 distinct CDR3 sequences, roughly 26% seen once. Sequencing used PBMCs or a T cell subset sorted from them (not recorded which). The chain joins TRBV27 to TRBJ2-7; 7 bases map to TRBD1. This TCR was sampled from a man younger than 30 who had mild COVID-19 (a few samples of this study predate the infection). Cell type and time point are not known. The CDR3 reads CASSWDSSYEQYF. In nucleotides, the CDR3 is TGTGCCAGCAGTTGGGACAGCTCCTACGAGCAGTACTTC.